Below, 9 T cell receptor beta chains from the same sample are listed, as sequenced in a study of OX40 agonist ivuxolimab in advanced cancers. Profiled with immunoSEQ multiplex PCR; TCRdb holds only in-frame clones, not every one. This sample has around 100,000 clones, with approximately 89% found just once. The sequenced sample was CD4+ or CD8+ T cells sorted from blood, obtained in a trial of the OX40 agonist ivuxolimab. These receptors all stem from an adult with an advanced solid tumor such as melanoma, head and neck, liver or kidney cancer.

This chain joins TRBV10-3 and TRBJ2-3; D gene unclear. Germline loops: CDR1 ENHRY, CDR2 SYGVKD. CDR3 length: 15 amino acids. Trimming removed 0 bases from V and 2 bases from J, with 9 bases in between. CDR3 sequence: CAISESTWNTDTQYF. The CDR3 DNA sequence: TGTGCCATCAGTGAGTCGACCTGGAACACAGATACGCAGTATTTT.

In this sample, this clone turned up once. The chain links TRBV2 to TRBJ1-2; TRBD1 agrees at 7 bases. The CDR3 spans 15 residues. The V and J ends lost 5 bases and 3 bases, in that order; junction bases with no gene match: 9. Per the germline V gene, CDR1 is SNHLY and CDR2 is FYNNEI. The CDR3 spells CASSSRQGQDYGYTF. The CDR3 DNA is TGTGCCAGCAGTAGCCGACAGGGCCAGGACTATGGCTACACCTTC.

The chain employs TRBV14 and TRBJ2-5; no clear D gene. From germline, CDR1 is SGHDN and CDR2 FVKESK. Trimming cost V 3 bases and J 7 bases, with 9 bases left between them. The CDR3 length is 12 residues. The CDR3 nucleotides read TGTGCCAGCAGCCATGGGTCGGGGACCCAGTACTTC. This translates into CASSHGSGTQYF.

This clone was counted once. The CDR3 sequence: CASSGGTSGSTEQYF. CDR3 sequence (DNA): TGCGCCAGCAGTGGGGGGACTAGCGGGAGCACCGAGCAGTACTTC. J is TRBJ2-7 and V is TRBV10-1; 14 nucleotides align to TRBD2. CDR1 and CDR2 from the germline V gene are WNHNN and SYGVQD (reference sequence). The CDR3 covers 15 residues. V shed 4 bases, J shed 6 bases, and the junction held 5 bases outside the gene matches.

The chain couples TRBV5-1 to TRBJ2-1, with D maybe TRBD2 (6 bases). Germline assignment: CDR1 SGHRS and CDR2 YFSETQ. V was trimmed by 1 base and J by 4 bases, leaving 12 bases between them. This CDR3 has 15 amino acids. The CDR3 DNA is TGCGCCAGCAGCTTGTCGGGAGTGGGTTACAATGAGCAGTTCTTC. Translated: CASSLSGVGYNEQFF.

V is TRBV5-1 and J is TRBJ1-1, with 7 bases identical to TRBD1. Germline loops: CDR1 SGHRS, CDR2 YFSETQ. With V trimmed by 0 bases and J by 5 bases, 7 bases remained unmatched. CDR3 length: 15 amino acids. The DNA for the CDR3 is TGCGCCAGCAGCTTGGGGGTAAAGACAGGGACTGAAGCTTTCTTT. Translation gives CASSLGVKTGTEAFF.

Only one count was recorded for this clone. CDR3 nucleotide sequence: TGTGCCAGCAGCCGATCAATCAGCGACTATGGCTACACCTTC. Translated, it gives CASSRSISDYGYTF. This rearrangement joins TRBV7-9 to TRBJ1-2; D uncertain. The ends were cut back, 5 bases at V and 3 bases at J, with 13 bases in the middle. Germline V gives CDR1 SEHNR, CDR2 FQNEAQ (reference sequence). This CDR3 has 14 residues.

The V call is TRBV5-4, the J call TRBJ1-1, with 12 nucleotides matching TRBD1. After removal of 0 bases from V and 4 bases from J, the junction contained 7 bases not matched to a gene. The CDR3 totals 17 residues. The germline V gene encodes CDR1 SGHNT and CDR2 YYREEE (reference sequence). CDR3 nucleotide sequence: TGTGCCAGCAGCTTGGGGGGACAGGGGGCTACGAGCACTGAAGCTTTCTTT. Its protein product is CASSLGGQGATSTEAFF.

The J gene is TRBJ2-6, the V gene TRBV30; D is ambiguous. Germline loops: CDR1 GTSNPN, CDR2 SVGIG (reference sequence). Trimming removed 0 bases at V and 1 base at J, with 4 bases between. The CDR3 runs 14 residues. This chain's CDR3 is CAWSVGSGANVLTF. CDR3 coding DNA: TGTGCCTGGAGTGTCGGGTCTGGGGCCAACGTCCTGACTTTC. The variable domain in full, completed from reference TRBV30 and TRBJ2-6, reads SQTIHQWPATLVQPVGSPLSLECTVEGTSNPNLYWYRQAAGRGLQLLFYSVGIGQISSEVPQNLSASRPQDRQFILSSKKLLLSDSGFYLCAWSVGSGANVLTFGAGSRLTVL.